A single sample is the source of the 21 T cell receptor beta chains below, sequenced in a study of cytotoxic CD8 clonotypes in ibrutinib-treated CLL (dated by TCRdb to about 2021). Preparation of the library involved the immunoSEQ multiplex PCR assay. The immuneACCESS repertoire file appears here via TCRdb, limited to in-frame rearrangements. These files lack a portion of the clones; in checked studies, under half of the deficit traces to unresolved V genes, and the cause of the others is not known. The sample includes 300,000 to 400,000 clones, with roughly 70% observed a single time. Roughly 6.8% of the sample goes to the ten largest clones. Source: PBMCs, taken after 36 months of ibrutinib treatment. These TCRs come from a human donor with chronic lymphocytic leukemia.

Here the CDR3 DNA reads TGTGCCAGCAGTGCTAGGGACAGGGACGACGAGCAGTACTTC. Encoded protein: CASSARDRDDEQYF. V and J are TRBV2 and TRBJ2-7; 9 nucleotides align to TRBD1. The CDR3 loop spans 14 amino acids. J lost 5 bases, V lost 4 bases, and 6 bases had no gene match. Germline V gene sequence: CDR1 SNHLY, CDR2 FYNNEI.

This rearrangement joins TRBV5-6 to TRBJ2-2, with 9 bases that match TRBD1. Germline CDR1 and CDR2: SGHDT and YYEEEE. CDR3 size: 17 residues. V trimming: 3 bases; J trimming: 5 bases; junction bases outside the gene matches: 11. The CDR3 bases are TGTGCCAGCAGCTACTCCCCGGGACAGGGTCGGACCGGGGAGCTGTTTTTT. Amino acids: CASSYSPGQGRTGELFF.

The chain combines TRBV6-1 with TRBJ1-2; no clear D gene. CDR3 length: 12 residues. Germline CDR1 MNHNS, CDR2 SASEGT. Trimming removed 10 bases from V and 0 bases from J, with 9 bases in between. Here the CDR3 reads CATSPSNYGYTF. Written as DNA, the CDR3 is TGTGCCACCTCGCCATCTAACTATGGCTACACCTTC.

The count of this clone is one. This chain joins TRBV5-1 and TRBJ2-1; D is undetermined. Between the trimmed V and J ends, which lost 0 bases and 4 bases, there was a span of 8 bases. Per the germline V gene, CDR1 is SGHRS and CDR2 is YFSETQ. The CDR3 length is 14 residues. The CDR3 nucleotides read TGCGCCAGCAGCTTGGGGTCGAGTTACAATGAGCAGTTCTTC. Encoded protein: CASSLGSSYNEQFF.

This clone was counted only a few times. The chain is built from TRBV10-3 and TRBJ1-2; possible D gene TRBD1, 5 bases. The germline V and J ends were trimmed by 8 bases and 8 bases, with 15 bases remaining between them. This CDR3 region has 12 residues. CDR1 and CDR2 (germline): ENHRY, SYGVKD. The CDR3 DNA reads as TGTGCCATCGGGGCAGGGACGGTCGGCTACACCTTC. Translation gives CAIGAGTVGYTF.

This chain uses TRBV7-3 with TRBJ2-3; maybe TRBD2 (5 bases). Trimming shortened V by 4 bases and J by 6 bases, and 17 bases separated the two germline ends. The germline gives CDR1 SGHTA, CDR2 FQGTGA. The CDR3 length is 15 residues. The CDR3 DNA follows: TGTGCCAGCAGCTCCGACTATGATCCTCGGGATACGCAGTATTTT. Translated: CASSSDYDPRDTQYF.

This sequence joins TRBV18 and TRBJ2-7; 8 positions match TRBD2. Looked up from germline, CDR1 is KGHSH and CDR2 is LQKENI. This CDR3 spans 15 amino acids. J was trimmed by 4 bases and V by 0 bases; bases with no gene match: 5. The CDR3 region has the DNA TGTGCCAGCTCACCACCGGGCGGGAGGTTTTACGAGCAGTACTTC. Amino acid sequence: CASSPPGGRFYEQYF.

J is TRBJ1-5 and V is TRBV5-1; D is undetermined. The CDR3 is 14 residues long. Trimming shortened V by 0 bases and J by 2 bases, and 6 bases separated the two germline ends. Germline V gives CDR1 SGHRS, CDR2 YFSETQ. The CDR3 DNA is TGCGCCAGCAGCTTGGGACGGGGCAATCAGCCCCAGCATTTT. Translation gives CASSLGRGNQPQHF.

This clone appeared a few times. The chain employs TRBV7-2 and TRBJ2-5; TRBD2 matches 9 bases. The V gene end was trimmed by 6 bases and the J gene end by 5 bases; junction bases not matched to a gene: 10. Germline values: CDR1 SGHTA, CDR2 FQGNSA. This CDR3 is 15 amino acids long. The CDR3 reads CASRRIGGGVETQYF. Here the CDR3 DNA reads TGTGCCAGCAGGCGAATTGGCGGGGGGGTGGAGACCCAGTACTTC.

V is TRBV6-5 and J is TRBJ2-3; no definite D call. Trimming took 6 bases from V and 2 from J, leaving 9 bases between them. The CDR3 sequence is 13 residues long. Germline V lookup: CDR1 MNHEY, CDR2 SVGAGI. The CDR3: CASRPPDTDTQYF. DNA of the CDR3: TGTGCCAGCAGACCTCCAGACACAGATACGCAGTATTTT.

The chain employs TRBV7-6 and TRBJ2-3; D is perhaps TRBD2 (5 bases). The CDR3 has 15 residues. Between the trimmed V and J ends, which lost 5 bases and 0 bases, there was a span of 12 bases. The V gene's germline CDR1 is SGHVS and CDR2 FNYEAQ. This CDR3 reads CASSQTITSTDTQYF. DNA for the CDR3: TGTGCCAGCAGCCAGACTATTACTAGCACAGATACGCAGTATTTT.

J is TRBJ2-5 and V is TRBV11-2, with TRBD1 identical over 7 bases. Looked up from germline, CDR1 is SGHAT and CDR2 is FQNNGV. V lost 0 bases and J lost 3; bases outside the gene matches: 7. The CDR3 consists of 16 residues. CDR3 nucleotide sequence: TGTGCCAGCAGCTTAGAGGCAGTCGGGACAGAAGAGACCCAGTACTTC. Its translation is CASSLEAVGTEETQYF.

The chain joins TRBV11-2 to TRBJ2-7; D perhaps matches TRBD2 (6 bases). This CDR3 region has 16 residues. Per the germline V gene, CDR1 is SGHAT and CDR2 is FQNNGV. V lost 1 base and J 2 bases, leaving 15 bases between the germline ends. The CDR3 nucleotides read TGTGCCAGCAGCTTAGGATCTTCCGGAGGGACCTACGAGCAGTACTTC. It specifies CASSLGSSGGTYEQYF.

The gene calls are TRBV6-4 and TRBJ1-1; D is possibly TRBD1 (6 bases). Germline V gives CDR1 MRHNA, CDR2 SNTAGT. V was trimmed by 6 bases and J by 9 bases, leaving 11 bases between them. This CDR3 spans 11 amino acids. This CDR3 reads CASRAGGQAFF. The CDR3, as DNA: TGTGCCAGCAGGGCGGGGGGCCAAGCTTTCTTT.

This clone has only a few counts. This sequence joins TRBV23-1 and TRBJ1-1, with a weak D call TRBD1 (5 bases). TRBV23-1 is an ORF for which the function is uncertain. The CDR3 has 14 amino acids. Trimming stripped 6 bases from V and 1 base from J, with 12 bases between. The CDR3 spells CASRPRAQNTEAFF. DNA for the CDR3: TGCGCCAGCAGACCCAGGGCCCAGAACACTGAAGCTTTCTTT.

This clone was seen only a few times. The chain combines TRBV19 with TRBJ2-5, with 10 nucleotides matching TRBD2. The ends lost 7 bases at V and 5 bases at J; junction bases unmatched: 16. The CDR3 has 17 amino acids. Germline V CDR1 and CDR2: LNHDA, SQIVND (reference sequence). CDR3 bases: TGTGCCAGTACCAATAGGACTTTAGCGGGAGGTGGGGAGACCCAGTACTTC. Its protein product is CASTNRTLAGGGETQYF.

V is TRBV5-1 and J is TRBJ2-7; 15 bases map to TRBD2. The junction had 13 bases not matched to a gene; V was cut back by 7 bases and J by 5 bases. Germline lookup yields CDR1 SGHRS and CDR2 YFSETQ. This CDR3 spans 17 amino acids. The CDR3 reads CASYPQGGLAGGHEQYF. CDR3 bases: TGCGCCAGCTATCCCCAGGGGGGACTAGCGGGAGGCCACGAGCAGTACTTC.

The chain uses TRBV29-1 and TRBJ2-7; 9 bases line up with TRBD2. Germline V gene sequence: CDR1 SQVTM, CDR2 ANQGSEA. V lost 8 bases to trimming and J lost 1 base; unmatched junction nucleotides: 3. This CDR3 comprises 12 residues. CDR3 sequence (DNA): TGCAGCTTTAGCGGGAGATCCTACGAGCAGTACTTC. Encoded protein: CSFSGRSYEQYF.

This chain joins TRBV2 and TRBJ1-2, with D perhaps matching TRBD1 (5 bases). Looked up from germline, CDR1 is SNHLY and CDR2 is FYNNEI. Deletions cut 8 bases from V and 2 bases from J, with 12 bases between. The length of the CDR3 is 13 residues. DNA of the CDR3: TGTGCCAGCCGGTCGGGGGGAAACTATGGCTACACCTTC. Protein product: CASRSGGNYGYTF.

The V and J genes are TRBV5-4 and TRBJ2-3, with TRBD2 matching 9 bases. The trim removed 2 bases at V and 4 bases at J, leaving 8 bases unmatched. The CDR3 has 16 residues. In germline, CDR1 is SGHNT, CDR2 YYREEE (reference sequence). The CDR3 DNA reads as TGTGCCAGCAGCTTTAAGGCGGGGGGGCTTTCAGATACGCAGTATTTT. This translates into CASSFKAGGLSDTQYF. Full variable domain (missing parts from reference TRBV5-4 and TRBJ2-3): ETGVTQSPTHLIKTRGQQVTLRCSSQSGHNTVSWYQQALGQGPQFIFQYYREEENGRGNFPPRFSGLQFPNYSSELNVNALELDDSALYLCASSFKAGGLSDTQYFGPGTRLTVL.

The chain joins TRBV7-3 to TRBJ2-3, with D perhaps matching TRBD1 or TRBD2 (5 bases each). The CDR3 runs to 13 residues. V lost 2 bases and J lost 3, with 6 bases in between. Germline values: CDR1 SGHTA, CDR2 FQGTGA. The chain's CDR3 is CASSLGGTDTQYF. Here the CDR3 DNA reads TGTGCCAGCAGCTTAGGGGGAACAGATACGCAGTATTTT.